This T cell receptor (beta chain) was identified during a study of blood T cell repertoires in COVID-19. Overall study context: COVID-19 samples collected from the United States, Italy and Spain covered acute and convalescent phases. Sample material is recorded as cDNA or gDNA derived from T cells, B-cell-depleted T cells, or PBMCs.

This CDR3 comprises 14 residues. Germline values: CDR1 SGHTA, CDR2 FQGNSA. Trimming shortened V by 4 bases and J by 2 bases, and 12 bases separated the two germline ends. Authors' data handling: The authors estimated nucleated cell counts from reference gene primer amplification. TCRdb's copy holds only in-frame clones and misses some; the assay was immunoSEQ multiplex PCR. Clonal size and the V and J genes are those of that table, whereas D and trimming came from the DNA. This table has about 36,000 clones, over 75% appearing once. The sequenced material came from peripheral blood. The V and J genes are TRBV7-2 and TRBJ2-7; D is undetermined. This clonotype was sampled from a human donor in a cohort sampled during active COVID-19. CDR3 in DNA: TGTGCCAGCAGCTCAGGAAGCCCCCCCTACGAGCAGTACTTC. Encoded protein: CASSSGSPPYEQYF.